Below are 6 T cell receptor beta chains sequenced from a single sample in a study of OX40 agonist ivuxolimab in advanced cancers. Only in-frame clones appear in the TCRdb table, and some are missing; sequencing was by immunoSEQ multiplex PCR. The sample records over 25,000 clones, around 88% being singletons. The material was CD4+ or CD8+ T cells sorted from blood, obtained in a trial of the OX40 agonist ivuxolimab. These receptors all stem from an adult with an advanced solid tumor such as melanoma, head and neck, liver or kidney cancer.

The rearrangement joins TRBV5-1 to TRBJ2-3; D possibly matches TRBD1 or TRBD2 (5 bases each). The V and J ends lost 4 bases and 1 base respectively, with 10 bases between them. The CDR3 loop spans 14 amino acids. Germline V CDR1 and CDR2: SGHRS, YFSETQ. CDR3 region: CASSPGDGTDTQYF. CDR3 DNA: TGCGCCAGCAGCCCCGGGGACGGCACAGATACGCAGTATTTT.

V usage is TRBV9 and J usage is TRBJ2-1, with 8 bases aligning to TRBD2. Per germline, CDR1 SGDLS and CDR2 YYNGEE. The CDR3 is 20 amino acids. The V and J ends lost 3 bases and 0 bases, in that order; junction bases with no gene match: 17. CDR3 DNA sequence: TGTGCCAGCAGCGGGGAAAACGGGAGGGCCCCGGAGGGCTCCTACAATGAGCAGTTCTTC. The encoded protein is CASSGENGRAPEGSYNEQFF.

In its sample, this clone was seen a few times. The V gene is TRBV25-1, the J gene TRBJ1-2; no firm D call. The V gene's germline CDR1 is MGHDK and CDR2 SYGVNS. The CDR3 length is 13 residues. The germline V and J ends were trimmed by 5 bases and 5 bases, with 12 bases remaining between them. The CDR3 DNA reads TGTGCCAGCAGTCTTTCTTTGGGGTATGGCTACACCTTC. Its translation: CASSLSLGYGYTF.

This chain uses TRBV7-9 with TRBJ2-7; 10 bases are a match to TRBD1. The CDR3 consists of 16 residues. Germline lookup yields CDR1 SEHNR and CDR2 FQNEAQ (reference sequence). The V gene end was trimmed by 1 base and the J gene end by 4 bases; junction bases not matched to a gene: 7. CDR3 region: CASSLVVDRGQYEQYF. CDR3 coding DNA: TGTGCCAGCAGCTTAGTGGTCGACAGGGGGCAATACGAGCAGTACTTC.

With respect to this clone: Other DNA sequences of this sample code for an identical CDR3. This chain uses TRBV5-1 with TRBJ2-7; D is unclear. This CDR3 region has 12 residues. The germline CDR1 and CDR2 sequences are SGHRS and YFSETQ. V was shortened by 2 bases and J by 4 bases, with 7 bases between the two germline ends. The CDR3 sequence: CASSLDAYEQYF. CDR3 coding DNA: TGCGCCAGCAGCTTAGATGCGTACGAGCAGTACTTC.

The genes are TRBV23-1 and TRBJ1-2, with 8 bases fitting TRBD1. TRBV23-1 is sorted into the ORF group, with uncertain function. V shed 6 bases, J shed 8 bases, and the junction held 5 bases outside the gene matches. The CDR3 has 12 amino acids. CDR3 loop: CASSPTGDGYTF. In nucleotides, the CDR3 is TGCGCCAGCAGCCCGACAGGGGACGGCTACACCTTC.